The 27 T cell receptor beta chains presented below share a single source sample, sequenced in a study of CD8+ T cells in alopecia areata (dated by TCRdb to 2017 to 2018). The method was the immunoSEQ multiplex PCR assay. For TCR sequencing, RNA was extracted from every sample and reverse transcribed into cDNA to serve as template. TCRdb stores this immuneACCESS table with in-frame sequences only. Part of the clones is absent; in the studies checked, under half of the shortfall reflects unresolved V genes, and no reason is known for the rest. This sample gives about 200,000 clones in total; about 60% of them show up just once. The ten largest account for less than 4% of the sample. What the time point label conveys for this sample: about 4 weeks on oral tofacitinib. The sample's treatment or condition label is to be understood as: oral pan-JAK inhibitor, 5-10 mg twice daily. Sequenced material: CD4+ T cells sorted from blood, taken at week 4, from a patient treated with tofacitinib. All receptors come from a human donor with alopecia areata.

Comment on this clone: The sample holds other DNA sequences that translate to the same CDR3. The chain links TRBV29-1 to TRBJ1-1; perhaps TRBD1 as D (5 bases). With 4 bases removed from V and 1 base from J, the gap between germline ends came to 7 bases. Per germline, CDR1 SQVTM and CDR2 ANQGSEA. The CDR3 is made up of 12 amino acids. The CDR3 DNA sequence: TGCAGCGTTGGGCAGGGGAACACTGAAGCTTTCTTT. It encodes CSVGQGNTEAFF.

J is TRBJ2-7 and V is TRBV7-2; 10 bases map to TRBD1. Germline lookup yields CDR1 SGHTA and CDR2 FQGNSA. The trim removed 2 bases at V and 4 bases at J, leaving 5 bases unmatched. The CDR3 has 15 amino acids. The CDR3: CASSLRDRGGYEQYF. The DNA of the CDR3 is TGTGCCAGCAGCTTAAGGGACAGGGGAGGGTACGAGCAGTACTTC. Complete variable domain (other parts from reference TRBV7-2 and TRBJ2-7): GAGVSQSPSNKVTEKGKDVELRCDPISGHTALYWYRQSLGQGLEFLIYFQGNSAPDKSGLPSDRFSAERTGGSVSTLTIQRTQQEDSAVYLCASSLRDRGGYEQYFGPGTRLTVT.

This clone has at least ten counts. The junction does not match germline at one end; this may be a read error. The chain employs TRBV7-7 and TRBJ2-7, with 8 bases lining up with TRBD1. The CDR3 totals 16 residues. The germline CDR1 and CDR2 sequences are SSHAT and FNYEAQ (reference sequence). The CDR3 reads CASSLGQGQGNYEQYF. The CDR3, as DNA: TGTGCTAGCAGCTTAGGCCAAGGACAGGGAAACTACGAGCAGTACTTC.

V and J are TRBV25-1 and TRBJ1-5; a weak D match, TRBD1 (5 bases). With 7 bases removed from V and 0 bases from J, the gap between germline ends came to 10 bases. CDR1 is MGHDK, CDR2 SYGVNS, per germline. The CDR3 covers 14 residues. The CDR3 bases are TGTGCCAGCATGAGCGGGGGTAGCAATCAGCCCCAGCATTTT. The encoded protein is CASMSGGSNQPQHF.

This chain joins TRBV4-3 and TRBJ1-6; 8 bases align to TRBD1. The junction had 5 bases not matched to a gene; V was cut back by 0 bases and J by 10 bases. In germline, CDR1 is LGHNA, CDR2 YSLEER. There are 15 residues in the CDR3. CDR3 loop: CASSQDGAGGSPLHF. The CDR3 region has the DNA TGCGCCAGCAGCCAAGATGGGGCAGGGGGCTCACCCCTCCACTTT.

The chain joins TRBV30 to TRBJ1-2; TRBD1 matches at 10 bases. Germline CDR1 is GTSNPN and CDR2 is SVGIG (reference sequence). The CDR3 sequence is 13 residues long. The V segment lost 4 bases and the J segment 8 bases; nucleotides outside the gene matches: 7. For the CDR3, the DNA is TGTGCCTGGACCACCGGGACAGGGGTAGGCTACACCTTC. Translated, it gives CAWTTGTGVGYTF.

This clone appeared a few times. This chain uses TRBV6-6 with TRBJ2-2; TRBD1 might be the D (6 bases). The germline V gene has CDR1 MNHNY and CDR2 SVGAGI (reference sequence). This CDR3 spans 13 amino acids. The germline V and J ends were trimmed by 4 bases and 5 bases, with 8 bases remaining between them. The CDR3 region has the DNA TGTGCCAGCAGTTCACAGGGTACCGGGGAGCTGTTTTTT. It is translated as CASSSQGTGELFF.

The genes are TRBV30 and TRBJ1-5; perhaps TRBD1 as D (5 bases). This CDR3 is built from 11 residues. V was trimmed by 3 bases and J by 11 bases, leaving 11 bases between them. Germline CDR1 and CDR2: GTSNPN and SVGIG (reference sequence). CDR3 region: CAWRTPGAQHF. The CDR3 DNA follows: TGTGCCTGGAGGACTCCGGGGGCCCAGCATTTT.

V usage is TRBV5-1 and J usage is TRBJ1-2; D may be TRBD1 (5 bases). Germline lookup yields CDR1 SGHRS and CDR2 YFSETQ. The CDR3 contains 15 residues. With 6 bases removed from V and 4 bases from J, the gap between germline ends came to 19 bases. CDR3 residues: CASTLDPDSGYGYTF. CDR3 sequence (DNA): TGCGCCAGCACCCTAGATCCCGACAGCGGCTATGGCTACACCTTC.

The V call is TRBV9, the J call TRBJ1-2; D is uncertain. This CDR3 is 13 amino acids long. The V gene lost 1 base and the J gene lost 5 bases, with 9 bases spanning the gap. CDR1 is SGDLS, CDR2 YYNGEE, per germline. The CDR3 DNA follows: TGTGCCAGCAGCGTAAGCTCAGCGTATGGCTACACCTTC. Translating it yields CASSVSSAYGYTF.

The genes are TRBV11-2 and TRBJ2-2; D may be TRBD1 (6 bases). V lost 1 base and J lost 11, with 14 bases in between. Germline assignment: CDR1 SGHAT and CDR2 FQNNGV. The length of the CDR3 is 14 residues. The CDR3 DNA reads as TGTGCCAGCAGCTTAGGAGTTCGCAGGGGCGAGCTGTTTTTT. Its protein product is CASSLGVRRGELFF.

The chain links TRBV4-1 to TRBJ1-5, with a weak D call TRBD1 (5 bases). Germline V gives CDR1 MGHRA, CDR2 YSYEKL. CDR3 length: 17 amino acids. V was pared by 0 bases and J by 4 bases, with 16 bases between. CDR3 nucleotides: TGCGCCAGCAGCCAAGACGGGAGGGCAGGGCTGAATCAGCCCCAGCATTTT. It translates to CASSQDGRAGLNQPQHF.

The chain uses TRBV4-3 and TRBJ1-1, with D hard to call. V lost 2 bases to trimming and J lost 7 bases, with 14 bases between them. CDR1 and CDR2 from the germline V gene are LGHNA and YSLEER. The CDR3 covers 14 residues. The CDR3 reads CASSQRSTAVEAFF. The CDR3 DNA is TGCGCCAGCAGCCAAAGATCTACAGCAGTTGAAGCTTTCTTT.

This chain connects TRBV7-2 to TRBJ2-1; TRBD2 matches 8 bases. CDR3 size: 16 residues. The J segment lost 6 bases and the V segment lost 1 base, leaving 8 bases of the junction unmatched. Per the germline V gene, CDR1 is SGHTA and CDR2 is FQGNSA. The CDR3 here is CASSLVGGALINEQFF. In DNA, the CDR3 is TGTGCCAGCAGCTTAGTCGGGGGGGCCCTAATCAATGAGCAGTTCTTC.

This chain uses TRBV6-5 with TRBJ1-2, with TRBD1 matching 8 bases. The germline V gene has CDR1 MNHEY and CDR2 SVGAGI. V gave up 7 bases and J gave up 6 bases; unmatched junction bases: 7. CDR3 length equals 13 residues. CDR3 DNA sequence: TGTGCCAGCAAGAGATCGACAGGGGATGGCTACACCTTC. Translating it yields CASKRSTGDGYTF.

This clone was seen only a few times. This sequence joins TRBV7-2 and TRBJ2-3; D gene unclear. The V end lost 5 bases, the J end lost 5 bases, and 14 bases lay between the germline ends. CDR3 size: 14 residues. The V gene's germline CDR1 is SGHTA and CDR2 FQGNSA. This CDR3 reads CASSTPNGGDTQYF. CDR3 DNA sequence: TGTGCCAGCAGCACTCCAAACGGCGGAGATACGCAGTATTTT.

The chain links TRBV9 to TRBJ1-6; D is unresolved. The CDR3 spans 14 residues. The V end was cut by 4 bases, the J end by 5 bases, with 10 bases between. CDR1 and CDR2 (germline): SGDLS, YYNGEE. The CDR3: CASSLGTNNSPLHF. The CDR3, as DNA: TGTGCCAGCAGCTTAGGAACCAATAATTCACCCCTCCACTTT.

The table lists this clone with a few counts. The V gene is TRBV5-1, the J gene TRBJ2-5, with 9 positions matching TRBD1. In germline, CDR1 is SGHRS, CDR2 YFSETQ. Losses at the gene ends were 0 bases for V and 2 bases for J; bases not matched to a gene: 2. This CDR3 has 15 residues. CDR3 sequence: CASSLGDRVQETQYF. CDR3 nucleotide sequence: TGCGCCAGCAGCTTGGGGGACAGGGTTCAAGAGACCCAGTACTTC. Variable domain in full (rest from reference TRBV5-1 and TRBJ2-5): KAGVTQTPRYLIKTRGQQVTLSCSPISGHRSVSWYQQTPGQGLQFLFEYFSETQRNKGNFPGRFSGRQFSNSRSEMNVSTLELGDSALYLCASSLGDRVQETQYFGPGTRLLVL.

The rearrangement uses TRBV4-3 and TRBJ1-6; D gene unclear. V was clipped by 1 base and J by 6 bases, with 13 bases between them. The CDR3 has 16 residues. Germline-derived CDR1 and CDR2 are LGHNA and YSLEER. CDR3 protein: CASSQAITERNSPLHF. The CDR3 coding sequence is TGCGCCAGCAGCCAAGCAATAACAGAGCGTAATTCACCCCTCCACTTT.

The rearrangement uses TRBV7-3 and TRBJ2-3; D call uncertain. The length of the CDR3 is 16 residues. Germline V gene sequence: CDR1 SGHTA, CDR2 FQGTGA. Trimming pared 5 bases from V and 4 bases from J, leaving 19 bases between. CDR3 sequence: CASSPLVGSPPDTQYF. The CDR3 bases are TGTGCCAGCAGCCCCTTAGTAGGTTCTCCGCCAGATACGCAGTATTTT. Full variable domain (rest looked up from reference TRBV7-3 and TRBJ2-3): GAGVSQTPSNKVTEKGKYVELRCDPISGHTALYWYRQSLGQGPEFLIYFQGTGAADDSGLPNDRFFAVRPEGSVSTLKIQRTERGDSAVYLCASSPLVGSPPDTQYFGPGTRLTVL.

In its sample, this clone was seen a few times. The CDR3 here is CASSVGRGGGRNEQFF. Written as DNA, the CDR3 is TGTGCCAGCAGCGTTGGACGGGGGGGAGGACGAAATGAGCAGTTCTTC. V gene TRBV9 combines with J gene TRBJ2-1; 8 bases fit TRBD2. Germline V gene data show CDR1 as SGDLS and CDR2 as YYNGEE. There are 16 residues in the CDR3. V shed 2 bases, J shed 7 bases, and the junction held 11 bases outside the gene matches.

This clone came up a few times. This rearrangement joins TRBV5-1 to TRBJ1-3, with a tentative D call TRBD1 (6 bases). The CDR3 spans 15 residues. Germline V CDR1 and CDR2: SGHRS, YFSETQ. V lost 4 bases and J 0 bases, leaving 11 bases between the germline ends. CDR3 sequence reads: CASSLGTSSGNTIYF. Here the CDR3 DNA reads TGCGCCAGCAGCCTCGGGACAAGCTCTGGAAACACCATATATTTT. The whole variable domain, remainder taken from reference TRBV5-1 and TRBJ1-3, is KAGVTQTPRYLIKTRGQQVTLSCSPISGHRSVSWYQQTPGQGLQFLFEYFSETQRNKGNFPGRFSGRQFSNSRSEMNVSTLELGDSALYLCASSLGTSSGNTIYFGEGSWLTVV.

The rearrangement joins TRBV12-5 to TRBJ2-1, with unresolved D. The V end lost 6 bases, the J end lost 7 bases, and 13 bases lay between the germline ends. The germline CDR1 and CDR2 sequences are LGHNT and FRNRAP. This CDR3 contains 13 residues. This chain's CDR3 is CASGLNTRNEQFF. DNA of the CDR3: TGTGCTAGTGGGCTGAATACTCGGAATGAGCAGTTCTTC.

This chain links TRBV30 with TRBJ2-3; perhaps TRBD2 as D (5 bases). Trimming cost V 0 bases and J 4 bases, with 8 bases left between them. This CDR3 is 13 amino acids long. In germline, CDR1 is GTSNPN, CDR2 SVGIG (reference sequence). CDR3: CAWSVPRADTQYF. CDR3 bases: TGTGCCTGGAGTGTACCGAGGGCAGATACGCAGTATTTT.

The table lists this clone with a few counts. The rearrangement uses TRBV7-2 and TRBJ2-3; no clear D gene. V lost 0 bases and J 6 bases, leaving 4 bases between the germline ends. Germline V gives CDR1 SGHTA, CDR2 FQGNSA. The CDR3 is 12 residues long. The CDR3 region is CASSLATDTQYF. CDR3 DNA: TGTGCCAGCAGCTTAGCGACGGATACGCAGTATTTT.

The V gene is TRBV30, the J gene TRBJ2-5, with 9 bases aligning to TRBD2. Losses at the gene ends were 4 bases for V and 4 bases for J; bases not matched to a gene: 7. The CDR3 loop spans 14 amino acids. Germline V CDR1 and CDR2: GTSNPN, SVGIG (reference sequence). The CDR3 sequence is CAWNRLAGSETQYF. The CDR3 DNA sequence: TGTGCCTGGAATCGGCTAGCGGGGTCAGAGACCCAGTACTTC.

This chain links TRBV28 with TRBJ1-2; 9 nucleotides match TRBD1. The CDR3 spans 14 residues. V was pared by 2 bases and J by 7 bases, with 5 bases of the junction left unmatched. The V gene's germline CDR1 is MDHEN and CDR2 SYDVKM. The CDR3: CASSLVTGGGGYTF. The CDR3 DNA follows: TGTGCCAGCAGTTTAGTTACAGGGGGCGGTGGCTACACCTTC.